These 9 T cell receptor beta chains originate from one sample sequenced in a study of response to subunit inactivated influenza vaccine. TCRdb analysed the RT-PCR reads with MiXCR anew, one entry per CDR3 protein. The repertoire has hundreds of thousands of distinct CDR3 sequences, 10% to 15% of them found once; the top ten carry 13%. Source: PBMCs from blood, taken 40 to 50 days after vaccination. These receptors came from a man in his forties or fifties who received an inactivated influenza vaccine.

Many counts were recorded for this clonotype. The chain uses TRBV20-1 and TRBJ2-1, with D maybe TRBD2 (5 bases). CDR1 is DFQATT, CDR2 SNEGSKA, per germline (reference sequence). V was pared by 6 bases and J by 1 base, with 19 bases between. The CDR3 is 16 residues long. The CDR3 coding sequence is TGCAGTGCCAGGAACCCCGAGGGCGGGTCCTACAATGAGCAGTTCTTC. Residues: CSARNPEGGSYNEQFF.

The chain combines TRBV3-1 with TRBJ1-6; D gene unclear. The ends were cut back, 6 bases at V and 7 bases at J, with 10 bases in the middle. This CDR3 spans 13 amino acids. Per germline, CDR1 LGHDT and CDR2 YNNKEL (reference sequence). This CDR3 reads CASSSSGNSPLHF. CDR3 nucleotides: TGTGCCAGCAGTTCCTCGGGGAATTCACCCCTCCACTTT.

This chain joins TRBV10-3 and TRBJ1-1; D remains ambiguous. In germline, CDR1 is ENHRY, CDR2 SYGVKD. The CDR3 totals 13 residues. Trimming took off 3 bases at V and 0 bases at J, with 5 bases between the two ends. CDR3 in DNA: TGTGCCATCAGTGAAAGGTTGAACACTGAAGCTTTCTTT. Its protein is CAISERLNTEAFF.

This chain's CDR3 is CASSYPRLADTQYF. DNA for the CDR3: TGTGCCAGCAGTTACCCTAGACTAGCGGATACGCAGTATTTT. The chain recombines TRBV6-2 or TRBV6-3 with TRBJ2-3; 8 nucleotides agree with TRBD2. V shed 2 bases, J shed 6 bases, and the junction held 4 bases outside the gene matches. Germline assignment: CDR1 MNHEY and CDR2 SVGEGT. This CDR3 is 14 amino acids long.

The chain links TRBV11-2 to TRBJ1-5; D is undetermined. The CDR3 has 18 residues. Germline loops: CDR1 SGHAT, CDR2 FQNNGV. V was clipped by 3 bases and J by 1 base, with 19 bases between them. The CDR3 DNA reads as TGTGCCAGCAGCTTCGGGGTCGGGCCATCGGGAAGCAATCAGCCCCAGCATTTT. Its translation is CASSFGVGPSGSNQPQHF.

This sequence joins TRBV27 and TRBJ2-7; 10 bases fit TRBD2. Germline CDR1 MNHEY, CDR2 SMNVEV (reference sequence). The CDR3 is 17 amino acids. V trimming: 6 bases; J trimming: 2 bases; junction bases outside the gene matches: 13. The CDR3 loop reads CASRLTGTSVFPYEQYF. The CDR3 DNA is TGTGCCAGCAGACTAACCGGGACTAGCGTTTTTCCCTACGAGCAGTACTTC.

This clonotype was seen many times. This chain uses TRBV5-1 with TRBJ2-1, with 13 nucleotides matching TRBD2. Per germline, CDR1 SGHRS and CDR2 YFSETQ. V trimming: 6 bases; J trimming: 5 bases; junction bases outside the gene matches: 5. This CDR3 has 15 residues. CDR3 DNA sequence: TGCGCCAGCAAGCCGGGACTAGCGGGAAACAATGAGCAGTTCTTC. Amino acid sequence: CASKPGLAGNNEQFF.

J is TRBJ2-3 and V is TRBV2, with TRBD1 matching 8 bases. CDR1 and CDR2 (germline): SNHLY, FYNNEI. The CDR3 has 14 amino acids. Germline trimming cut 5 bases from V and 6 bases from J; bases unmatched to any gene: 7. This CDR3 is CASSLMRDRDTQYF. In DNA form, the CDR3 reads TGTGCCAGCAGTTTAATGAGGGACAGGGATACGCAGTATTTT.

The chain is built from TRBV5-1 and TRBJ1-1; TRBD1 aligns across 7 bases. Germline V CDR1 and CDR2: SGHRS, YFSETQ. V dropped 4 bases and J dropped 10; count of bases not matched to a gene: 13. The CDR3 extends over 14 amino acids. CDR3 residues: CASSQGTVTRGAFF. The CDR3 DNA reads TGCGCCAGCAGCCAAGGGACAGTCACACGCGGAGCTTTCTTT.